The 29 T cell receptor beta chains below all came from one sample that was sequenced in a study of T-cell memory formation after mild COVID-19. TCRdb re-called the 5' RACE reads through MiXCR, storing one row per CDR3 protein. The sample carries under 600,000 distinct CDR3 sequences, less than 25% recorded once. The sequenced sample consisted of PBMCs or a T cell subset sorted from them (not recorded which). These receptors came from an adult woman who had mild COVID-19 (a few samples of this study predate the infection). Cell type and time point are not known.

J is TRBJ1-1 and V is TRBV6-5; D remains unclear. The CDR3 is 14 residues long. Trimming left V 6 bases short and J 1 base short, with 12 bases between. The germline gives CDR1 MNHEY, CDR2 SVGAGI. CDR3 coding DNA: TGTGCCAGCAGGACACCGCGGAGGAACACTGAAGCTTTCTTT. Translation gives CASRTPRRNTEAFF.

There are a few counts of this clonotype. The rearrangement joins TRBV6-5 to TRBJ1-1; maybe TRBD1 (6 bases). With 7 bases removed from V and 1 base from J, the gap between germline ends came to 10 bases. Germline lookup yields CDR1 MNHEY and CDR2 SVGAGI. The CDR3 runs to 13 residues. CDR3 loop: CASKGTSNTEAFF. The CDR3 nucleotides read TGTGCCAGCAAAGGGACATCGAACACTGAAGCTTTCTTT.

The chain has TRBV24-1 and TRBJ2-2; D uncertain. V lost 3 bases, J lost 4 bases, and 11 bases lay in between. The germline V gene has CDR1 KGHDR and CDR2 SFDVKD. The CDR3 runs to 15 residues. The CDR3 reads CATSDRTEPTGELFF. CDR3 DNA sequence: TGTGCCACCAGTGATAGGACCGAACCCACCGGGGAGCTGTTTTTT.

This clonotype showed up just a few times. V usage is TRBV9 and J usage is TRBJ1-1; no reliable D call. Germline assignment: CDR1 SGDLS and CDR2 YYNGEE. The CDR3 contains 14 residues. V gave up 6 bases and J gave up 0 bases, with 12 bases separating them. CDR3 loop: CASTVGGVNTEAFF. The CDR3 DNA is TGTGCCAGCACCGTCGGTGGGGTGAACACTGAAGCTTTCTTT.

The chain carries TRBV12-3 or TRBV12-4 and TRBJ1-5, with 9 bases lining up with TRBD1. V shed 6 bases, J shed 7 bases, and the junction held 7 bases outside the gene matches. The CDR3 length is 14 residues. CDR3 DNA sequence: TGTGCCAGCAGCTGGACAGGGGTAGGACAGCCCCAGCATTTT. Translation: CASSWTGVGQPQHF.

The chain joins TRBV4-1 to TRBJ2-3; 7 nucleotides agree with TRBD1. The CDR3 has 18 amino acids. CDR1 MGHRA and CDR2 YSYEKL come from the germline V gene. The trim removed 1 base at V and 4 bases at J, leaving 14 bases unmatched. The CDR3, as DNA: TGCGCCAGCAGCCAAGGGAGGCCGGAGACAGGGATATCAGATACGCAGTATTTT. As protein: CASSQGRPETGISDTQYF.

This clonotype came up many times. The rearrangement uses TRBV12-3 or TRBV12-4 and TRBJ1-1; D gene ambiguous. With 10 bases removed from V and 0 bases from J, the gap between germline ends came to 15 bases. The CDR3 loop spans 14 amino acids. This chain's CDR3 is CATGIGRMNTEAFF. In DNA, the CDR3 is TGTGCCACTGGGATCGGGCGGATGAACACTGAAGCTTTCTTT.

The V call is TRBV6-1, the J call TRBJ1-1; D gene ambiguous. V was shortened by 6 bases and J by 10 bases, with 15 bases between the two germline ends. Germline assignment: CDR1 MNHNS and CDR2 SASEGT. This CDR3 has 12 amino acids. The CDR3, as DNA: TGTGCCAGCAGCCTCGAGAGGCGAGGAGCTTTCTTT. Translation gives CASSLERRGAFF.

This clonotype was detected a few times. This chain connects TRBV5-1 to TRBJ2-3; no definite D call. The CDR3 contains 17 residues. Trimming left V 4 bases short and J 2 bases short, with 20 bases between. CDR1 SGHRS and CDR2 YFSETQ come from the germline V gene. The CDR3 bases are TGCGCCAGCAGCAACCCCCCGGGCACGCCGAACACAGATACGCAGTATTTT. It specifies CASSNPPGTPNTDTQYF.

As for this clonotype: At one end the junction does not follow the germline gene, possibly because of a read error. V and J are TRBV12-3 or TRBV12-4 and TRBJ1-3; 7 bases match TRBD1. The CDR3 length is 12 residues. For the CDR3, the DNA is TGTGCCAGCAGTTTGAGACAGGGTGGACCCACCTTT. It specifies CASSLRQGGPTF.

A few counts support this clonotype. The rearrangement links TRBV27 to TRBJ2-1; 8 nucleotides align to TRBD1. With V trimmed by 0 bases and J by 8 bases, 12 bases remained unmatched. The germline V gene has CDR1 MNHEY and CDR2 SMNVEV (reference sequence). The CDR3 is 17 residues long. As DNA, the CDR3 is TGTGCCAGCAGTTTATCCACTCCGACAGGGGCAAGGTATGAGCAGTTCTTC. Translating gives CASSLSTPTGARYEQFF.

This clonotype was detected only a few times. The chain carries TRBV7-6 and TRBJ1-4; D is ambiguous. V lost 3 bases to trimming and J lost 2 bases, with 13 bases between them. Germline CDR1 and CDR2: SGHVS and FNYEAQ. CDR3 length: 16 residues. CDR3 in amino acids: CASSFVSWSTNEKLFF. The CDR3 DNA reads TGTGCCAGCAGCTTCGTCTCTTGGTCCACTAATGAAAAACTGTTTTTT.

This clonotype appeared a few times. The V gene is TRBV7-6, the J gene TRBJ2-3; 11 nucleotides agree with TRBD2. CDR1 is SGHVS and CDR2 is FNYEAQ in the germline V gene. Losses at the gene ends were 2 bases for V and 8 bases for J; bases not matched to a gene: 9. The CDR3 length is 16 residues. CDR3 region: CASSLTPLAGEGTQYF. CDR3 in DNA: TGTGCCAGCAGCTTAACCCCACTAGCGGGGGAGGGTACGCAGTATTTT.

The J gene is TRBJ2-7, the V gene TRBV7-6; D remains unclear. CDR1 SGHVS and CDR2 FNYEAQ come from the germline V gene. This CDR3 contains 13 residues. The V gene lost 4 bases and the J gene lost 3 bases, with 10 bases spanning the gap. CDR3 protein: CASSSQTHYEQYF. The CDR3 region has the DNA TGTGCCAGCAGCTCTCAGACCCACTACGAGCAGTACTTC.

The chain links TRBV4-3 to TRBJ2-1, with 9 positions matching TRBD1. CDR1 is LGHNA, CDR2 YSLEER, per germline. The CDR3 runs 16 residues. Trimming removed 0 bases from V and 8 bases from J; junction bases left unmatched: 8. The CDR3 loop is CASSQDWGTGRDEQFF. The DNA for the CDR3 is TGCGCCAGCAGCCAAGATTGGGGGACAGGGAGGGATGAGCAGTTCTTC.

This clonotype was detected only a few times. The chain combines TRBV2 with TRBJ1-5; 9 bases are a match to TRBD1. Trimming removed 5 bases from V and 4 bases from J; junction bases left unmatched: 6. Germline CDR1 is SNHLY and CDR2 is FYNNEI. The CDR3 has 15 residues. CDR3 protein: CASSNTGGRNQPQHF. The CDR3 region has the DNA TGTGCCAGCAGTAATACAGGGGGCCGGAATCAGCCCCAGCATTTT.

This clonotype appeared a few times. The V and J genes are TRBV20-1 and TRBJ1-2; no firm D call. This CDR3 region has 14 residues. The V gene's germline CDR1 is DFQATT and CDR2 SNEGSKA (reference sequence). Deletions cut 5 bases from V and 2 bases from J, with 15 bases between. CDR3 sequence: CSAVNGPLNYGYTF. CDR3 DNA sequence: TGCAGTGCTGTTAACGGACCCCTGAACTATGGCTACACCTTC.

This clonotype was counted a few times. The genes are TRBV5-6 and TRBJ1-1; a weak D match, TRBD1 (6 bases). CDR1 and CDR2 from the germline V gene are SGHDT and YYEEEE. The V end lost 0 bases, the J end lost 7 bases, and 7 bases lay between the germline ends. CDR3 length: 12 residues. CDR3 DNA: TGTGCCAGCAGCTTGGCGGACAGTGAAGCTTTCTTT. Its translation: CASSLADSEAFF.

The sample holds a few counts of this clonotype. The chain joins TRBV11-2 to TRBJ1-4; 7 positions match TRBD1. Germline assignment: CDR1 SGHAT and CDR2 FQNNGV. V lost 5 bases and J lost 7; bases outside the gene matches: 10. This CDR3 has 15 amino acids. The chain's CDR3 is CASSALQTGSEKLFF. The DNA for the CDR3 is TGTGCCAGCAGCGCCCTTCAGACAGGGAGTGAAAAACTGTTTTTT.

This clonotype has only a few counts. The chain joins TRBV11-2 to TRBJ2-7; 7 nucleotides align to TRBD1. From germline, CDR1 is SGHAT and CDR2 FQNNGV. The CDR3 loop spans 16 amino acids. V trimming: 6 bases; J trimming: 1 base; junction bases outside the gene matches: 12. CDR3 bases: TGTGCCAGCAGGCCAACCAGGGACAGCTATTCCTACGAGCAGTACTTC. Protein: CASRPTRDSYSYEQYF.

The CDR3 region is CASSLDYWGEYYEQYF. As DNA, the CDR3 is TGTGCCAGCAGCTTAGATTATTGGGGGGAGTACTACGAGCAGTACTTC. V gene TRBV11-2 combines with J gene TRBJ2-7; D possibly corresponds to TRBD2 (6 bases). The CDR3 loop spans 16 amino acids. CDR1 and CDR2 from the germline V gene are SGHAT and FQNNGV. Between the trimmed V and J ends, which lost 0 bases and 3 bases, there was a span of 15 bases.

This clonotype appeared a few times. J is TRBJ2-2 and V is TRBV27; D is unclear. The germline V gene has CDR1 MNHEY and CDR2 SMNVEV (reference sequence). Deletions cut 5 bases from V and 3 bases from J, with 10 bases between. The CDR3 length is 14 residues. CDR3 coding DNA: TGTGCCAGCAGTCCGCTAAAAGACACCGGGGAGCTGTTTTTT. Protein: CASSPLKDTGELFF.

This clonotype was counted between two and nine times. This chain joins TRBV29-1 and TRBJ1-2; no clear D. The V gene's germline CDR1 is SQVTM and CDR2 ANQGSEA. The CDR3 runs 14 residues. The CDR3 nucleotides read TGCAGTGCCCCTCTCCCTGGGGCTAACTATGGCTACACCTTC. Amino acid sequence: CSAPLPGANYGYTF.

V and J are TRBV27 and TRBJ2-5; 12 bases agree with TRBD2. In germline, CDR1 is MNHEY, CDR2 SMNVEV (reference sequence). The CDR3 is 20 amino acids. Trimming took 1 base from V and 5 from J; bases not matched to a gene: 17. The DNA of the CDR3 is TGTGCCAGCAGTTTATTTTCACGGCTAGCGGGGGGGCCGTACGAGGAGACCCAGTACTTC. Encoded protein: CASSLFSRLAGGPYEETQYF.

The rearrangement joins TRBV7-2 to TRBJ2-7; unclear D gene. This CDR3 has 13 amino acids. Trimming took 5 bases from V and 3 from J, leaving 11 bases between them. Germline V gene data show CDR1 as SGHTA and CDR2 as FQGNSA. The DNA for the CDR3 is TGTGCCAGCAGCCCCCCCGCCATCTACGAGCAGTACTTC. Translating gives CASSPPAIYEQYF.

V and J are TRBV19 and TRBJ2-1; 10 bases map to TRBD2. Germline loops: CDR1 LNHDA, CDR2 SQIVND (reference sequence). The CDR3 contains 16 residues. V shed 6 bases, J shed 4 bases, and the junction held 9 bases outside the gene matches. This CDR3 reads CASRGSVAGGYNEQFF. CDR3 bases: TGTGCCAGTAGAGGTTCGGTAGCGGGAGGTTACAATGAGCAGTTCTTC. Full variable domain (rest looked up from reference TRBV19 and TRBJ2-1): DGGITQSPKYLFRKEGQNVTLSCEQNLNHDAMYWYRQDPGQGLRLIYYSQIVNDFQKGDIAEGYSVSREKKESFPLTVTSAQKNPTAFYLCASRGSVAGGYNEQFFGPGTRLTVL.

This clonotype appeared a few times. The rearrangement joins TRBV20-1 to TRBJ1-5; D gene uncertain. The CDR3 is 12 amino acids. The germline CDR1 and CDR2 sequences are DFQATT and SNEGSKA (reference sequence). The CDR3 sequence is CRAKGRSQPQHF. CDR3 in DNA: TGCAGGGCCAAGGGTCGGAGCCAGCCCCAGCATTTT.

The chain links TRBV7-2 to TRBJ1-2; 7 bases line up with TRBD1. This CDR3 comprises 14 residues. Per the germline V gene, CDR1 is SGHTA and CDR2 is FQGNSA. With V trimmed by 4 bases and J by 5 bases, 7 bases remained unmatched. The chain's CDR3 is CASSSQTGSYGYTF. CDR3 in DNA: TGTGCCAGCAGCTCCCAGACAGGGAGTTATGGCTACACCTTC.

The rearrangement links TRBV5-4 to TRBJ2-7, with 10 bases lining up with TRBD1. V gave up 4 bases and J gave up 1 base; unmatched junction bases: 5. The CDR3 consists of 15 residues. Germline CDR1 is SGHNT and CDR2 is YYREEE (reference sequence). Here the CDR3 reads CASSPGTGESYEQYF. In nucleotides, the CDR3 is TGTGCCAGCAGCCCCGGGACAGGGGAGTCCTACGAGCAGTACTTC.